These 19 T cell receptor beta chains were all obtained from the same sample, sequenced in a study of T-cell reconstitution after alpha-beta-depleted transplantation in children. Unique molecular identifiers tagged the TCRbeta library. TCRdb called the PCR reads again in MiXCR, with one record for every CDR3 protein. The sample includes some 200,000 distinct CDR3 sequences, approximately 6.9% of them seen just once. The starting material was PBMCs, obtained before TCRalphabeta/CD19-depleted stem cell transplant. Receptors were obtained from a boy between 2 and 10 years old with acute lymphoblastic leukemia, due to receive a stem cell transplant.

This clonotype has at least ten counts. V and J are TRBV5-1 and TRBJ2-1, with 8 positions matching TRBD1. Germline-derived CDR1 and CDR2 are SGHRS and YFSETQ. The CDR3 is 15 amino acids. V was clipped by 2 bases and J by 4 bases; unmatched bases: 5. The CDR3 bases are TGCGCCAGCAGCTTCGTGACAGGGGCTTACAATGAGCAGTTCTTC. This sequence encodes CASSFVTGAYNEQFF.

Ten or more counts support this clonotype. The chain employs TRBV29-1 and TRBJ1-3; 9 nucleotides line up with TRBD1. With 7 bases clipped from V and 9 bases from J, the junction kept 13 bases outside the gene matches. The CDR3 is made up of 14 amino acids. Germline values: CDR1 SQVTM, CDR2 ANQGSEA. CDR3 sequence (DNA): TGCAGCGCTTCGGGGGGACAGGGCGGAGGCACCATATATTTT. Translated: CSASGGQGGGTIYF.

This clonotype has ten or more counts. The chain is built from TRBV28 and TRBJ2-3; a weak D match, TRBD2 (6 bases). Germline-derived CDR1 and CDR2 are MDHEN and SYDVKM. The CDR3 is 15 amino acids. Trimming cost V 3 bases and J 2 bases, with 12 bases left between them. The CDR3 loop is CASSLGGTLTDTQYF. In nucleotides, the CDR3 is TGTGCCAGCAGTTTGGGTGGGACTCTCACAGATACGCAGTATTTT.

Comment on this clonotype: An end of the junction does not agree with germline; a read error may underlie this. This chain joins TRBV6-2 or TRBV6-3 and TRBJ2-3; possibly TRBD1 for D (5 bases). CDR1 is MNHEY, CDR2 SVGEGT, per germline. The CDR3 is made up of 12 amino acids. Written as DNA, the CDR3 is TGTGCCAGCAGTTACTCGTCGTCAGGGAAGGATTTT. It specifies CASSYSSSGKDF.

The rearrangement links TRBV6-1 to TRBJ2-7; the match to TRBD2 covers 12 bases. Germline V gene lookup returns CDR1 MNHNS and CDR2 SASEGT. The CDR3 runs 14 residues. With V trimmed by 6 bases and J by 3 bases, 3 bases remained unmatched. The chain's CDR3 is CASSRTSGDYEQYF. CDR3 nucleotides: TGTGCCAGCAGCAGGACTAGCGGGGACTACGAGCAGTACTTC.

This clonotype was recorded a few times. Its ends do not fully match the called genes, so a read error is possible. The CDR3 is CASSSGLPSQETQYF. The CDR3 nucleotides read TGTGCCAGTAGCTCGGGACTACCATCCCAAGAGACCCAGTACTTC. This chain links TRBV7-2 with TRBJ2-5; 7 bases map to TRBD2. The CDR3 spans 15 residues. Germline V gene sequence: CDR1 SGHTA, CDR2 FQGNSA.

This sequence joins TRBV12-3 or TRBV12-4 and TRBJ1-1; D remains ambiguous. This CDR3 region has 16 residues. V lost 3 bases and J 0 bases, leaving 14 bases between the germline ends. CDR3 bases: TGTGCCAGCAGTTTCGTGTTGACCCAGATGAACACTGAAGCTTTCTTT. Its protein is CASSFVLTQMNTEAFF.

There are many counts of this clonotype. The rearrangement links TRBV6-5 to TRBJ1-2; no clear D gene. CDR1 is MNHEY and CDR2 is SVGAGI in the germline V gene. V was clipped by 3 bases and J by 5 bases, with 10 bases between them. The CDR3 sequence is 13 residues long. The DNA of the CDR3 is TGTGCCAGCAGTTATACGGAAAAATATGGCTACACCTTC. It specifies CASSYTEKYGYTF.

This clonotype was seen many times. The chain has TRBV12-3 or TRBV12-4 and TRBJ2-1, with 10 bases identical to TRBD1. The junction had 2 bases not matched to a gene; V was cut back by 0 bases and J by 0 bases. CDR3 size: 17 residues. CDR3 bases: TGTGCCAGCAGTTTAGCGACAGGGGGCGGCTCCTACAATGAGCAGTTCTTC. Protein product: CASSLATGGGSYNEQFF.

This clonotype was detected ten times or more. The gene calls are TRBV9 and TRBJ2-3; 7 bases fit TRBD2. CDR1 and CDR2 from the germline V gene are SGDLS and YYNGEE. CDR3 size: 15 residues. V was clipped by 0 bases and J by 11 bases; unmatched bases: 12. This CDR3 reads CASSVASGPKGVQYF. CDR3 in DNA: TGTGCCAGCAGCGTAGCTAGCGGCCCGAAAGGTGTGCAGTATTTT.

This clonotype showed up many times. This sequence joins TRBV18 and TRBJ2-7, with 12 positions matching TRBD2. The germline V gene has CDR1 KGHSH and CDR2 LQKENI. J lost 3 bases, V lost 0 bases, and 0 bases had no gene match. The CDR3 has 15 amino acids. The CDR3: CASSPPLAGGYEQYF. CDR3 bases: TGTGCCAGCTCACCACCACTAGCGGGGGGCTACGAGCAGTACTTC.

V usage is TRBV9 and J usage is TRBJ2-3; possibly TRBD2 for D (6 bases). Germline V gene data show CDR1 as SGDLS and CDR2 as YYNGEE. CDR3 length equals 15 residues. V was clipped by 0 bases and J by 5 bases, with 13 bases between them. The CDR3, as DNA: TGTGCCAGCAGCGTAGGTGGAGGAGGGGAAGATACGCAGTATTTT. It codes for CASSVGGGGEDTQYF.

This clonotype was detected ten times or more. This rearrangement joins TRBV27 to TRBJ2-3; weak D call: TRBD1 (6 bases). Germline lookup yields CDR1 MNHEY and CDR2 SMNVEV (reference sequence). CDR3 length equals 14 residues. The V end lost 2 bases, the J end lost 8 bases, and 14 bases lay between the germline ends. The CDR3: CASSLHRVWGTQYF. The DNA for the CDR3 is TGTGCCAGCAGTTTACACAGGGTGTGGGGTACGCAGTATTTT.

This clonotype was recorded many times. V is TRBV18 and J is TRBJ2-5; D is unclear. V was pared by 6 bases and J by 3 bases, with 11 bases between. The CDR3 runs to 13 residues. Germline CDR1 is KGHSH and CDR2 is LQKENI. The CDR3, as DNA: TGTGCCAGCTCTAGCCGATTAGAAGAGACCCAGTACTTC. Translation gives CASSSRLEETQYF.

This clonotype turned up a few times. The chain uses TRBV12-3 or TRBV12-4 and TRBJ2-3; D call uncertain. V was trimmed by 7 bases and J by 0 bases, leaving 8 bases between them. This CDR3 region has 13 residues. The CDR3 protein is CASTTASTDTQYF. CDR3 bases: TGTGCCAGCACCACAGCTAGCACAGATACGCAGTATTTT.

CDR3 in DNA: TGCAGTGCTAGGGGGGGCGGGGCCTCACCCCTCCACTTT. It codes for CSARGGGASPLHF. The J gene is TRBJ1-6, the V gene TRBV20-1; the D gene is possibly TRBD1 (6 bases). Trimming removed 3 bases at V and 10 bases at J, with 13 bases between. CDR3 length: 13 residues. Germline values: CDR1 DFQATT, CDR2 SNEGSKA (reference sequence).

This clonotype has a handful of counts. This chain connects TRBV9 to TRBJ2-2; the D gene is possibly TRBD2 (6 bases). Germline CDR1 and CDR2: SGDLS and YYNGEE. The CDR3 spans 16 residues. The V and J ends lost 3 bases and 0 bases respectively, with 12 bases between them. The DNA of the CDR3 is TGTGCCAGCAGCGCCATAGCGGCTTCGAACACCGGGGAGCTGTTTTTT. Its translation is CASSAIAASNTGELFF.

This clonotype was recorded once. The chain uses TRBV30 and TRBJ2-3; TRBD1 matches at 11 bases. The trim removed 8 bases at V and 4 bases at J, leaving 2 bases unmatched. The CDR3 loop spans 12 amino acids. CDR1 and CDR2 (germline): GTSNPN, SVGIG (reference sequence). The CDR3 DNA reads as TGTGCCCGGGGACAGGGGGCAGATACGCAGTATTTT. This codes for CARGQGADTQYF.

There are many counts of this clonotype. The CDR3 region is CASSPDIETQYF. CDR3 bases: TGTGCCAGCAGTCCCGACATAGAGACCCAGTACTTC. J is TRBJ2-5 and V is TRBV12-3 or TRBV12-4, with unresolved D. This CDR3 spans 12 amino acids. Trimming cost V 5 bases and J 4 bases, with 8 bases left between them.